These 27 T cell receptor beta chains originate from one sample sequenced in a study of post-analysis software for immune sequencing data (dated by TCRdb to about 2015). Antigen specificity for these receptors is unknown. What the authors observed across the whole study: Significantly higher frequencies in patients than in controls were found for roughly 5 TRBV segments, including TRBV5-6, TRBV5-1 and TRBV20-1.

The library came from PCR. Sequencing was performed on an Illumina HiSeq 2500. To reduce PCR and sequencing biases, unique molecular identifiers were built into the TCR beta cDNA libraries. TCRdb reworked the public reads: Q25 trimming with fastp, MiXCR clone assembly, productive beta chains retained. Every entry covers one CDR3 protein and lists the most common genes and DNA from its rows. This sample comprises approximately 160,000 distinct CDR3 sequences, about 32% of them detected only once. In total, the top ten clones hold about 1.6% of the sample. Sequences were obtained from blood. Receptor source: a girl aged 5-17 years with multiple sclerosis.

This clonotype was recorded a few times. This chain uses TRBV4-1 with TRBJ1-4; no reliable D call. V dropped 0 bases and J dropped 7 bases, with 9 bases sitting between them. The CDR3 consists of 14 residues. Germline values: CDR1 MGHRA, CDR2 YSYEKL. The CDR3 DNA reads as TGCGCCAGCAGCCAAGACCCGGGAACTGAAAAACTGTTTTTT. As protein: CASSQDPGTEKLFF.

The V gene is TRBV7-2, the J gene TRBJ2-3, with a tentative D call TRBD2 (6 bases). The CDR3 spans 17 residues. Germline CDR1 is SGHTA and CDR2 is FQGNSA. V shed 1 base and J shed 3 bases, with 17 bases lying between them. The chain's CDR3 is CASSLDEGVEGTDTQYF. CDR3 bases: TGTGCCAGCAGCTTAGATGAAGGGGTGGAGGGAACAGATACGCAGTATTTT. Full variable domain (rest looked up from reference TRBV7-2 and TRBJ2-3): GAGVSQSPSNKVTEKGKDVELRCDPISGHTALYWYRQSLGQGLEFLIYFQGNSAPDKSGLPSDRFSAERTGGSVSTLTIQRTQQEDSAVYLCASSLDEGVEGTDTQYFGPGTRLTVL.

The table lists this clonotype with many counts. The chain is built from TRBV7-3 and TRBJ2-3, with 9 bases identical to TRBD2. The CDR3 is 16 amino acids. The junction had 3 bases not matched to a gene; V was cut back by 2 bases and J by 0 bases. Germline loops: CDR1 SGHTA, CDR2 FQGTGA. The CDR3 sequence is CASSLGLAGSTDTQYF. The CDR3 DNA reads as TGTGCCAGCAGCTTAGGGCTAGCGGGAAGCACAGATACGCAGTATTTT.

CDR3 nucleotide sequence: TGTGCCAGCAGAGCCCTTTCTAGCGGGTACCGCAGTCGGAATGAGCAGTTCTTC. The encoded protein is CASRALSSGYRSRNEQFF. The chain links TRBV2 to TRBJ2-1; TRBD2 matches 8 bases. With V trimmed by 6 bases and J by 7 bases, 20 bases remained unmatched. The CDR3 spans 18 residues. The germline V gene has CDR1 SNHLY and CDR2 FYNNEI.

This clonotype came up a few times. V and J are TRBV12-3 or TRBV12-4 and TRBJ2-1; D is unclear. This CDR3 region has 13 residues. Trimming took 6 bases from V and 5 from J, leaving 11 bases between them. CDR3 sequence (DNA): TGTGCCAGCAGGGGTAGCCCCCACAATGAGCAGTTCTTC. This sequence encodes CASRGSPHNEQFF.

This clonotype has a single count. A much larger clonotype is one base distant, so this may be a read error. The genes are TRBV3-1 and TRBJ2-5; TRBD2 agrees at 10 bases. V lost 2 bases and J lost 11; bases outside the gene matches: 17. This CDR3 contains 17 residues. Germline V gives CDR1 LGHDT, CDR2 YNNKEL (reference sequence). CDR3 protein: CASSQPLGLAGANEQYF. CDR3 coding DNA: TGTGCCAGCAGCCAACCTCTGGGGCTAGCGGGAGCAAATGAGCAGTACTTC.

This clonotype was seen only a few times. The CDR3 sequence is CSARAGTSGFTDTQYF. Here the CDR3 DNA reads TGCAGTGCTAGAGCCGGGACTAGCGGATTCACAGATACGCAGTATTTT. This chain joins TRBV20-1 and TRBJ2-3; the match to TRBD2 covers 11 bases. From germline, CDR1 is DFQATT and CDR2 SNEGSKA (reference sequence). The V segment lost 1 base and the J segment 2 bases; nucleotides outside the gene matches: 5. There are 16 residues in the CDR3.

The CDR3 DNA sequence: TGTGCCAGCAGCCACCTTACGGGGGGTCTTGAAGCTTTCTTT. Translated: CASSHLTGGLEAFF. The chain links TRBV3-1 to TRBJ1-1; perhaps TRBD1 as D (5 bases). This CDR3 has 14 residues. The V and J ends lost 3 bases and 7 bases respectively, with 15 bases between them. Germline values: CDR1 LGHDT, CDR2 YNNKEL (reference sequence).

This clonotype was recorded many times. The chain carries TRBV20-1 and TRBJ2-5; 7 positions match TRBD1. The CDR3 has 14 residues. Per the germline V gene, CDR1 is DFQATT and CDR2 is SNEGSKA (reference sequence). Unmatched junction bases numbered 4, after V lost 2 bases and J lost 1 base. CDR3 DNA sequence: TGCAGTGCTAGAATCGGGACAGTCCAAGAGACCCAGTACTTC. Its protein product is CSARIGTVQETQYF.

Ten or more counts support this clonotype. The V call is TRBV4-1, the J call TRBJ2-5; D assignment may be TRBD1 or TRBD2 (5 bases each). In germline, CDR1 is MGHRA, CDR2 YSYEKL. The germline V and J ends were trimmed by 5 bases and 11 bases, with 24 bases remaining between them. The CDR3 is made up of 15 amino acids. The CDR3 is CASSGLGTGSREQYF. CDR3 sequence (DNA): TGCGCCAGCAGCGGTCTCGGGACCGGGTCTAGAGAGCAGTACTTC.

This clonotype has only a few counts. The junction and the germline gene differ at one end; a read error may be behind it. CDR3 loop: CASRLDRVNYGYTF. In nucleotides, the CDR3 is TGTGCCAGCAGGTTAGACAGGGTGAACTATGGCTACACCTTC. The chain combines TRBV12-3 or TRBV12-4 with TRBJ1-2; 7 bases map to TRBD1. The CDR3 has 14 amino acids.

This clonotype occurred a few times. The V call is TRBV24-1, the J call TRBJ1-5; D not certain. In germline, CDR1 is KGHDR, CDR2 SFDVKD. The CDR3 is 13 amino acids. Trimming took 0 bases from V and 7 from J, leaving 6 bases between them. The CDR3 DNA reads as TGTGCCACCAGTGATTTGCGAGTACAGCCCCAGCATTTT. Protein product: CATSDLRVQPQHF.

This chain uses TRBV4-1 with TRBJ2-3; D could derive from TRBD1 or TRBD2 (5 bases each). The V gene's germline CDR1 is MGHRA and CDR2 YSYEKL. V gave up 8 bases and J gave up 1 base, with 7 bases separating them. The CDR3 spans 12 residues. The CDR3 nucleotides read TGCGCCAGCGTGGGACGCACAGATACGCAGTATTTT. It translates to CASVGRTDTQYF.

This clonotype was seen a few times. This may be a read error: a much more frequent sequence differs by one nucleotide. The chain combines TRBV11-2 with TRBJ2-7; the match to TRBD1 covers 8 bases. Looked up from germline, CDR1 is SGHAT and CDR2 is FQNNGV. The CDR3 runs to 15 residues. V lost 8 bases, J lost 7 bases, and 16 bases stayed unmatched. The CDR3 DNA reads as TGTGCCAGCTCCTCGGGAACAGGGGGATCCAATGAGCAGTACTTC. Its translation: CASSSGTGGSNEQYF. The entire variable domain, with the rest obtained from reference TRBV11-2 and TRBJ2-7, is as follows: EAGVAQSPRYKIIEKRQSVAFWCNPISGHATLYWYQQILGQGPKLLIQFQNNGVVDDSQLPKDRFSAERLKGVDSTLKIQPAKLEDSAVYLCASSSGTGGSNEQYFGPGTRLTVT.

In DNA, the CDR3 is TGTGCCTGTAGTACGAGTGGACTAAGCTCCTACAATGAGCAGTTCTTC. It encodes CACSTSGLSSYNEQFF. The V gene is TRBV12-3 or TRBV12-4, the J gene TRBJ2-1; possible D gene TRBD2, 6 bases. The CDR3 runs to 16 residues. V lost 11 bases, J lost 0 bases, and 20 bases lay in between.

Concerning this clonotype: Being one base from a much bigger clone, this may be a read error. The V call is TRBV6-5, the J call TRBJ2-5; 9 positions match TRBD1. Germline values: CDR1 MNHEY, CDR2 SVGAGI. The CDR3 is 14 amino acids. The CDR3 is CANSTTGGRETQYF. The CDR3 DNA follows: TGTGCCAACAGTACCACAGGGGGCCGAGAGACCCAGTACTTC.

The chain recombines TRBV6-1 with TRBJ2-1; TRBD1 might be the D (7 bases). The V and J ends lost 6 bases and 5 bases respectively, with 17 bases between them. Germline V gene sequence: CDR1 MNHNS, CDR2 SASEGT. The CDR3 runs 15 residues. CDR3 sequence (DNA): TGTGCCAGCAGCGCGGGACAGCTGGGAAACAATGAGCAGTTCTTC. Translated, it gives CASSAGQLGNNEQFF.

In this sample, this clonotype turned up a few times. The chain uses TRBV7-2 and TRBJ2-7; 9 nucleotides match TRBD1. Germline CDR1 and CDR2: SGHTA and FQGNSA. This CDR3 contains 16 residues. V lost 5 bases to trimming and J lost 6 bases; unmatched junction nucleotides: 14. The CDR3 bases are TGTGCCAGCAGCCCACAGGGGGCAGCGGGACTCTCCGAGCAGTACTTC. This encodes CASSPQGAAGLSEQYF.

CDR3 region: CASSFSSGAYGYTF. In nucleotides, the CDR3 is TGTGCCAGCAGCTTTTCGTCAGGGGCCTATGGCTACACCTTC. V is TRBV12-3 or TRBV12-4 and J is TRBJ1-2, with D possibly being TRBD1 (6 bases). V was clipped by 6 bases and J by 4 bases, with 15 bases between them. This CDR3 has 14 residues.

The sample holds many counts of this clonotype. The rearrangement joins TRBV29-1 to TRBJ2-7; 8 bases align to TRBD1. This CDR3 contains 13 residues. The V segment lost 7 bases and the J segment 2 bases; nucleotides outside the gene matches: 7. CDR1 and CDR2 (germline): SQVTM, ANQGSEA. The CDR3 here is CSGAQGVAYEQYF. The CDR3 bases are TGCAGCGGCGCACAGGGGGTGGCCTACGAGCAGTACTTC.

Turning to this clonotype: The junction shows a germline mismatch at one end, possibly a read error. This chain connects TRBV12-3 or TRBV12-4 to TRBJ2-1, with TRBD1 identical over 7 bases. The CDR3 has 12 amino acids. The DNA of the CDR3 is TGTGCCAGTAGACAGGGTCCCTACGAGCAGGTCTTC. Its translation is CASRQGPYEQVF.

In this sample, this clonotype turned up a few times. This may stem from a read error, because a much larger clone lies one nucleotide away. The chain combines TRBV29-1 with TRBJ2-5; D remains ambiguous. The CDR3 covers 14 residues. Germline V gene lookup returns CDR1 SQVTM and CDR2 ANQGSEA. The germline V and J ends were trimmed by 4 bases and 11 bases, with 23 bases remaining between them. The CDR3 loop is CSVGPALTHNEQYF. CDR3 nucleotides: TGCAGCGTTGGTCCGGCTTTAACCCACAATGAGCAGTACTTC.

This clonotype has just a few counts. The rearrangement uses TRBV4-1 and TRBJ2-1; D not resolved. Trimming stripped 3 bases from V and 5 bases from J, with 8 bases between. Germline CDR1 and CDR2: MGHRA and YSYEKL. The CDR3 spans 13 residues. CDR3 sequence reads: CASSHWSDNEQFF. In DNA, the CDR3 is TGCGCCAGCAGCCACTGGAGCGACAATGAGCAGTTCTTC.

This clonotype was observed a handful of times. V usage is TRBV5-6 and J usage is TRBJ2-5; 7 bases are shared with TRBD2. V was clipped by 5 bases and J by 3 bases; unmatched bases: 7. The V gene's germline CDR1 is SGHDT and CDR2 YYEEEE. This CDR3 contains 14 residues. The CDR3 DNA reads as TGTGCCAGCAGTCCGGTGGGGGGGAAAGAGACCCAGTACTTC. The encoded protein is CASSPVGGKETQYF.

This clonotype has more than one count but fewer than ten. The V and J genes are TRBV2 and TRBJ2-1; D might be TRBD1 or TRBD2, each matching 5 bases. Germline V gene lookup returns CDR1 SNHLY and CDR2 FYNNEI. The V gene lost 3 bases and the J gene lost 10 bases, with 19 bases spanning the gap. The CDR3 runs to 15 residues. In DNA form, the CDR3 reads TGTGCCAGCAGTGATCGTGGGAGAGGGGCATCCGAGCAGTTCTTC. Protein sequence: CASSDRGRGASEQFF.

The chain carries TRBV7-3 and TRBJ1-2; D is ambiguous. Germline V gene data show CDR1 as SGHTA and CDR2 as FQGTGA. Deletions cut 1 base from V and 7 bases from J, with 10 bases between. The CDR3 has 13 residues. The CDR3 DNA reads TGTGCCAGCAGCTTAAACCCCAGCCTTGGCTACACCTTC. Translation: CASSLNPSLGYTF.

This sequence joins TRBV12-3 or TRBV12-4 and TRBJ2-2; 10 bases map to TRBD1. The V and J ends lost 5 bases and 5 bases, in that order; junction bases with no gene match: 8. The CDR3 loop spans 16 amino acids. CDR3 sequence: CASSPWTGGGTGELFF. CDR3 nucleotide sequence: TGTGCCAGCAGTCCCTGGACAGGGGGAGGAACCGGGGAGCTGTTTTTT.